The clone carrying this TCR beta chain was seen repeatedly, ten times or more. These data originate in a study of tumor-infiltrating lymphocytes in primary liver carcinoma. Reverse transcription of roughly 0.45 ug total RNA with a constant-region primer produced TCR beta cDNA. Each TCR beta library was derived from three nested multiplex PCR rounds that employed slightly modified ARM-PCR. TCRdb re-called the multiplex PCR reads through MiXCR, storing one row per CDR3 protein. There are roughly 53,000 distinct CDR3 sequences in the sample; around three quarters occur only once, and 25% lies in the top ten. Unsorted bulk tissue of about 18-32 mg yielded co-extracted RNA and DNA. Each individual tumor supplied samples from five separate regions. The TCR originated in a man aged 35 to 55 with primary liver carcinoma and hepatitis B virus infection. Input material: liver tumor tissue from sampling region 2. Subset: tumor region T2, inferior pole.

CDR3 sequence reads: CASSLGTSGRVNTGELFF. In nucleotides, the CDR3 is TGCGCCAGCAGCCTAGGGACTAGCGGGAGAGTGAACACCGGGGAGCTGTTTTTT. This chain connects TRBV5-1 to TRBJ2-2; 14 bases map to TRBD2. With V trimmed by 4 bases and J by 1 base, 6 bases remained unmatched. Per germline, CDR1 SGHRS and CDR2 YFSETQ. This CDR3 has 18 residues.